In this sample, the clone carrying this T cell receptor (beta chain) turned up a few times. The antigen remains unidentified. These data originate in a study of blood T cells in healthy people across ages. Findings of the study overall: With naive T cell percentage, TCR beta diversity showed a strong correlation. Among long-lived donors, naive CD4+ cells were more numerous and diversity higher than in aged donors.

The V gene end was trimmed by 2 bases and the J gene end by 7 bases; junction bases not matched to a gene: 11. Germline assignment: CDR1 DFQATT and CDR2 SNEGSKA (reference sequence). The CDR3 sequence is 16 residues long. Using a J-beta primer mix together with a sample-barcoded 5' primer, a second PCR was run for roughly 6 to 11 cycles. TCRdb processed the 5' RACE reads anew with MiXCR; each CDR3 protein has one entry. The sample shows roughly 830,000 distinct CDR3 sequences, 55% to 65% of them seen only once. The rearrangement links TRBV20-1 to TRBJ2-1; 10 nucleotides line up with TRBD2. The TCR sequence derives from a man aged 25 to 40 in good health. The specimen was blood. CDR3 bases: TGCAGTGCTAGAAGTCCAGCGGGGGGGCTGGTGAATGAGCAGTTCTTC. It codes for CSARSPAGGLVNEQFF.